The rows below give T cell receptor beta chains drawn from one sample of a study of blood T cell repertoires in COVID-19. Sequencing used immunoSEQ multiplex PCR; TCRdb keeps in-frame clones, though not all of them. The sample lists some 62,000 clones; roughly 80% were seen once. Sequencing was performed on peripheral blood. Source of these receptors: a man aged 55 to 70 with COVID-19, enrolled during active disease. Both conserved end residues are trimmed from each CDR3. The D gene is left open where the match is weak.

V gene	J gene	D gene	CDR3 protein
TRBV14	TRBJ2-7	.	ASSQVRVYEQY
TRBV5-5	TRBJ2-1	TRBD2	ASSLDSGGALSYNEQF
TRBV5-1	TRBJ2-2	.	ASSGLSDTGELF
TRBV2	TRBJ2-4	TRBD2	ASRFDRGEGNIQY
TRBV10-3	TRBJ2-5	TRBD2	AIRGTSGVQETQY
TRBV5-1	TRBJ2-3	.	ASSPRTDSTDTQY
TRBV3-1/TRBV3-2	TRBJ2-7	TRBD2	ASSQSGGALYEQY
TRBV11-1	TRBJ1-1	.	ASSFTGNTEAF
TRBV5-6	TRBJ1-1	TRBD1	ASSFRDRGTEAF
TRBV7-2	TRBJ1-1	.	ASSPNLGRNTEAF
TRBV10-3	TRBJ2-4	TRBD1	AISDEGGGNIQY
TRBV18	TRBJ2-5	.	ASSRREQETQY
TRBV28	TRBJ2-7	TRBD2	ASSDYRGGNEQY
TRBV5-1	TRBJ1-5	.	ASSLAGREGQPQH
TRBV6-5	TRBJ1-1	.	ASSYSQGGGTEAF
TRBV19	TRBJ1-3	.	ASNSPAVGNTIY
TRBV24-1	TRBJ1-1	.	ATSKTGVFGTEAF
TRBV6-5	TRBJ1-1	.	ASIFGGSTEAF
TRBV12-2	TRBJ2-7	.	ASRFKIIQALAYEQY
TRBV19	TRBJ2-5	TRBD2	ASSPVLGGETQY
TRBV24-1	TRBJ2-1	TRBD2	ATSSPSGRAGNEQF
TRBV19	TRBJ1-5	TRBD1	ASSSGDSRLSQPQH
TRBV7-9	TRBJ2-7	TRBD1	ASSPRDSGEQY
TRBV29-1	TRBJ2-4	TRBD2	SVEVTSGRAIAKNIQY
TRBV19	TRBJ1-1	.	ASSTFSGFGEAF
TRBV2	TRBJ2-7	TRBD1	ASCWDSGPYEQY
TRBV10-1	TRBJ2-5	.	ARNSVEETQY
TRBV4-1	TRBJ2-5	.	ASSQAGGGRETQY
TRBV30	TRBJ2-1	.	AWSVRLEVNEQF
TRBV29-1	TRBJ2-7	TRBD1	SVNRQGAYEQY
TRBV6-4	TRBJ1-1	TRBD1	ASSDSRGLATEAF
TRBV7-3	TRBJ2-5	.	ASSPQGRETQY
TRBV25-1	TRBJ1-2	TRBD1	ASSDQGALGYT
TRBV30	TRBJ2-6	.	AWSVASGANVLT
TRBV4-1	TRBJ1-1	.	ASSRRGFTEAF
TRBV29-1	TRBJ1-1	TRBD1	SVEGDRGSMNTEAF
TRBV5-1	TRBJ2-7	.	ASSKSHPDNPSYEQY
TRBV11-3	TRBJ1-6	.	ASGVGEGNSPLH
TRBV7-2	TRBJ2-6	.	ASSLGGPGANVLT
TRBV3-1/TRBV3-2	TRBJ1-6	.	ASSQEGYNSPLH
TRBV18	TRBJ2-2	TRBD1	ASSQGGLDGELF
TRBV28	TRBJ2-3	TRBD2	ASSGHTRGTRQY